This T cell receptor beta chain comes out of a study of cytomegalovirus exposure and HLA in healthy donors. Points from the study as a whole: The authors listed 150 to 200 TCR beta chains as cytomegalovirus-associated.

Germline CDR1 reads MNHNS; CDR2 reads SASEGT. The CDR3 runs to 11 residues. TCRdb keeps only in-frame clones here, not all; method: immunoSEQ multiplex PCR. This sample yields over 200,000 clones, of which around 86% are seen a single time; 2% to 2.5% belongs to the top ten. As for this clone: Its antigen is unknown. Compared with germline, one end of the junction differs, possibly owing to a read error.

The rearrangement joins TRBV6-1 to TRBJ1-2; weak D call: TRBD1 (6 bases). The sequencing sample was made of PBMCs. The clonotype was recovered from a woman between 18 and 29 years old in good health and CMV-seropositive. This CDR3 reads CASSERWGHLF. In DNA form, the CDR3 reads TGTGCCAGCAGTGAAAGATGGGGGCACCTCTTC.